Listed here are 4 T cell receptor beta chains from one sample, sequenced in a study of radiotherapy plus CTLA-4 blockade in lung cancer. The assay was immunoSEQ multiplex PCR, and TCRdb's table has in-frame clones only and misses some. The sample lists roughly 70,000 clones; roughly 84% were seen once. The source was peripheral blood, collected from a patient treated with radiotherapy plus ipilimumab. Receptors originate from a human donor with non-small cell lung cancer that progressed on radiotherapy plus ipilimumab.

This chain connects TRBV28 to TRBJ2-5; TRBD1 agrees at 7 bases. Losses at the gene ends were 7 bases for V and 3 bases for J; bases not matched to a gene: 14. The CDR3 sequence is 16 residues long. CDR1 and CDR2 (germline): MDHEN, SYDVKM. The chain's CDR3 is CASTPLRTGRKETQYF. The CDR3 bases are TGTGCCAGCACCCCCCTGCGGACAGGCCGTAAAGAGACCCAGTACTTC.

This clone appeared a few times. The chain uses TRBV2 and TRBJ2-3; no clear D. The CDR3 spans 16 residues. CDR1 is SNHLY, CDR2 FYNNEI, per germline. V was clipped by 2 bases and J by 1 base, with 13 bases between them. The CDR3 DNA sequence: TGTGCCAGCAGTGAATACGGGTTTTCGGGCACAGATACGCAGTATTTT. Protein product: CASSEYGFSGTDTQYF. Together with reference TRBV2 and TRBJ2-3, the CDR3 gives the full variable domain: EPEVTQTPSHQVTQMGQEVILRCVPISNHLYFYWYRQILGQKVEFLVSFYNNEISEKSEIFDDQFSVERPDGSNFTLKIRSTKLEDSAMYFCASSEYGFSGTDTQYFGPGTRLTVL.

The gene calls are TRBV6-1 and TRBJ2-5; D not resolved. In germline, CDR1 is MNHNS, CDR2 SASEGT. This CDR3 is 13 amino acids long. Trimming cost V 2 bases and J 4 bases, with 8 bases left between them. Here the CDR3 reads CASSENRGETQYF. CDR3 coding DNA: TGTGCCAGCAGTGAAAATAGAGGAGAGACCCAGTACTTC.

V and J are TRBV30 and TRBJ2-5; D may be TRBD1 or TRBD2 (5 bases each). Germline V lookup: CDR1 GTSNPN, CDR2 SVGIG (reference sequence). The germline V and J ends were trimmed by 3 bases and 1 base, with 9 bases remaining between them. There are 13 residues in the CDR3. In nucleotides, the CDR3 is TGTGCCTGGAGCGGGGCCAGCCAAGAGACCCAGTACTTC. Translation: CAWSGASQETQYF. Combining the CDR3 with reference TRBV30 and TRBJ2-5 gives the whole variable domain SQTIHQWPATLVQPVGSPLSLECTVEGTSNPNLYWYRQAAGRGLQLLFYSVGIGQISSEVPQNLSASRPQDRQFILSSKKLLLSDSGFYLCAWSGASQETQYFGPGTRLLVL.